The source of this T cell receptor (beta chain) is a study of blood T cell repertoires in COVID-19. Sequencing was performed with immunoSEQ multiplex PCR; in TCRdb, only in-frame clones are kept and a portion is missing. The top ten hold around 2.1% of the sample, which has about 26,000 clones, over 90% seen once. This CDR3 has 17 residues. V lost 2 bases, J lost 4 bases, and 9 bases stayed unmatched. From germline, CDR1 is MNHNS and CDR2 SASEGT. Sequences were obtained from peripheral blood. The J gene is TRBJ1-3, the V gene TRBV6-1, with 9 bases aligning to TRBD1. The receptor was isolated from a human donor in a cohort sampled during active COVID-19. CDR3 coding DNA: TGTGCCAGCAGTGAACATACAGGGGGCGCGTCGGGAAACACCATATATTTT. As protein: CASSEHTGGASGNTIYF.